What follows are 28 T cell receptor beta chains derived from one specimen sequenced in a study of CD8 T cells in ankylosing spondylitis (dated by TCRdb to 2016 to 2017). Receptors were amplified or captured by 5' RACE. Data came from an Illumina HiSeq 2500. TCRdb reprocessing: public reads trimmed at Q25 with fastp, clones called with MiXCR, in-frame beta chains kept. Entries are consolidated by CDR3 protein sequence, retaining the most common genes and DNA. The table for this sample lists roughly 260,000 distinct CDR3 sequences; over 15% of them were counted only once. The ten largest clonotypes hold 7.5% to 9% of the sample. Source material: blood, either unsorted or a sorted T cell fraction (not recorded which). The source of these receptors is a male donor with ankylosing spondylitis or in good health (not recorded which).

This clonotype was seen at least ten times. The rearrangement joins TRBV10-3 to TRBJ1-3; D remains ambiguous. V was trimmed by 3 bases and J by 1 base, leaving 7 bases between them. The germline V gene has CDR1 ENHRY and CDR2 SYGVKD. CDR3 length: 14 residues. The CDR3, as DNA: TGTGCCATCAGTGAAGCGGGTTCTGGAAACACCATATATTTT. It is translated as CAISEAGSGNTIYF.

Details on this clonotype: One junction end disagrees with the germline gene, perhaps due to a read error. The chain carries TRBV2 and TRBJ2-2; the D call may be TRBD1 or TRBD2 (6 bases each). CDR1 is SNHLY, CDR2 FYNNEI, per germline. The CDR3 loop spans 17 amino acids. CDR3 sequence reads: CVSSVSGGAKVTGELFF. CDR3 nucleotides: TGTGTCAGCAGTGTGTCCGGGGGCGCTAAGGTCACCGGGGAGCTGTTTTTT.

The rearrangement joins TRBV7-9 to TRBJ2-2; TRBD2 is a possible D gene (6 bases). This CDR3 comprises 15 residues. V was trimmed by 3 bases and J by 4 bases, leaving 12 bases between them. Per the germline V gene, CDR1 is SEHNR and CDR2 is FQNEAQ (reference sequence). CDR3 DNA sequence: TGTGCCAGCAGCTTGTCCGCCGGGGGCACCGGGGAGCTGTTTTTT. Translation: CASSLSAGGTGELFF.

A few counts support this clonotype. In DNA form, the CDR3 reads TGTGCCAGCAGTCAGTCAGGGGCCAATCAGCCCCAGCATTTT. This gives the protein CASSQSGANQPQHF. The rearrangement joins TRBV12-3 or TRBV12-4 to TRBJ1-5; possible D gene TRBD1, 6 bases. Trimming stripped 5 bases from V and 3 bases from J, with 11 bases between. This CDR3 contains 14 residues.

The chain recombines TRBV12-3 or TRBV12-4 with TRBJ2-2; 7 nucleotides align to TRBD1. There are 15 residues in the CDR3. Trimming at V came to 6 bases and at J to 4 bases, leaving 8 bases not matched to a gene. CDR3 nucleotide sequence: TGTGCCAGCAGCCCCGGGACAGCTTTCACCGGGGAGCTGTTTTTT. As protein: CASSPGTAFTGELFF.

This clonotype was seen more than once but under ten times. A much bigger clone sits one base away, suggesting this may be a read error. The rearrangement joins TRBV5-5 to TRBJ2-5, with 8 bases aligning to TRBD2. Losses at the gene ends were 4 bases for V and 2 bases for J; bases not matched to a gene: 4. Germline V gene sequence: CDR1 SGHKS, CDR2 YYEKEE (reference sequence). This CDR3 is 14 amino acids long. As DNA, the CDR3 is TGTGCCAGCAGCCACGGGACTAGACAAGAGACCCAGTACTTC. Residues: CASSHGTRQETQYF.

The chain couples TRBV5-1 to TRBJ2-3, with D maybe TRBD2 (7 bases). Trimming shortened V by 3 bases and J by 2 bases, and 16 bases separated the two germline ends. There are 16 residues in the CDR3. CDR1 SGHRS and CDR2 YFSETQ come from the germline V gene. The CDR3 is CASSWMAGDYTDTQYF. CDR3 in DNA: TGCGCCAGCAGCTGGATGGCAGGGGACTACACAGATACGCAGTATTTT.

V is TRBV2 and J is TRBJ1-1; no clear D gene. The CDR3 covers 15 residues. V gave up 5 bases and J gave up 1 base, with 14 bases separating them. In germline, CDR1 is SNHLY, CDR2 FYNNEI. CDR3: CASSRSRSGNTEAFF. The CDR3 DNA reads TGTGCCAGCAGTCGTTCGAGGTCCGGGAACACTGAAGCTTTCTTT.

The chain carries TRBV6-1 and TRBJ2-7; D is undetermined. Germline CDR1 MNHNS, CDR2 SASEGT. CDR3 size: 13 residues. V was shortened by 10 bases and J by 2 bases, with 15 bases between the two germline ends. Written as DNA, the CDR3 is TGTGCCACCGAGCATCGCACCACCTACGAGCAGTACGTC. Encoded protein: CATEHRTTYEQYV.

Regarding this clonotype: A junction end diverges from the germline sequence, so it may reflect a read error. V and J are TRBV20-1 and TRBJ1-1; D remains unclear. Per germline, CDR1 DFQATT and CDR2 SNEGSKA (reference sequence). This CDR3 is built from 12 residues. The CDR3 region has the DNA TGCAGTGCCCCACCAGTCAACACTGCAGCTTTCTTT. Translated, it gives CSAPPVNTAAFF.

The rearrangement joins TRBV9 to TRBJ1-2; 9 bases match TRBD1. Germline trimming cut 4 bases from V and 4 bases from J; bases unmatched to any gene: 5. CDR1 and CDR2 from the germline V gene are SGDLS and YYNGEE. The CDR3 totals 14 residues. CDR3 amino acids: CASSTSTGGYGYTF. The CDR3 region has the DNA TGTGCCAGCAGCACCTCGACAGGGGGCTATGGCTACACCTTC.

On this clonotype itself: A much larger clonotype is one base distant, so this may be a read error. The chain carries TRBV10-3 and TRBJ2-2; 7 bases align to TRBD1. The germline gives CDR1 ENHRY, CDR2 SYGVKD. V was pared by 5 bases and J by 2 bases, with 17 bases of the junction left unmatched. The CDR3 extends over 19 amino acids. This CDR3 reads CAISSVTGFLGPNTGELFF. DNA of the CDR3: TGTGCCATCAGTTCCGTGACAGGGTTCCTGGGTCCCAACACCGGGGAGCTGTTTTTT.

On this clonotype itself: A much larger clone differs from this one at a single base, so this may be a read error. The chain combines TRBV11-2 with TRBJ2-2; 7 bases are a match to TRBD1. The V gene's germline CDR1 is SGHAT and CDR2 FQNNGV. The CDR3 contains 17 residues. DNA of the CDR3: TGTGCCAGCAGCTTAGAGACAGGGCTGTGGGACACCGGGGAGCTGGTTTTT. It translates to CASSLETGLWDTGELVF. The whole variable domain, remainder taken from reference TRBV11-2 and TRBJ2-2, is EAGVAQSPRYKIIEKRQSVAFWCNPISGHATLYWYQQILGQGPKLLIQFQNNGVVDDSQLPKDRFSAERLKGVDSTLKIQPAKLEDSAVYLCASSLETGLWDTGELVFGEGSRLTVL.

This clonotype was detected only a few times. The chain combines TRBV24-1 with TRBJ1-1, with TRBD1 identical over 8 bases. From germline, CDR1 is KGHDR and CDR2 SFDVKD. CDR3 size: 13 residues. V shed 4 bases and J 4 bases; nucleotides not matched to a gene: 1. This CDR3 reads CATSDTGGTEAFF. The CDR3 coding sequence is TGTGCCACCAGTGACACAGGGGGCACTGAAGCTTTCTTT.

The chain has TRBV28 and TRBJ2-5; 12 bases fit TRBD2. Per germline, CDR1 MDHEN and CDR2 SYDVKM. The J segment lost 4 bases and the V segment lost 3 bases, leaving 6 bases of the junction unmatched. The CDR3 covers 16 residues. The CDR3 coding sequence is TGTGCCAGCAGTTTTGCTAGCGGGGGGGCCTTAGAGACCCAGTACTTC. Amino acid sequence: CASSFASGGALETQYF.

The chain joins TRBV28 to TRBJ1-2; 8 positions agree with TRBD1. V lost 5 bases, J lost 0 bases, and 11 bases stayed unmatched. The CDR3 runs 17 residues. Per the germline V gene, CDR1 is MDHEN and CDR2 is SYDVKM. The CDR3 protein is CASSVTGDSPANYGYTF. The DNA of the CDR3 is TGTGCCAGCAGTGTGACAGGGGACAGTCCAGCTAACTATGGCTACACCTTC.

Only a few counts were recorded for this clonotype. The chain has TRBV29-1 and TRBJ1-2; perhaps TRBD1 as D (5 bases). There are 12 residues in the CDR3. The germline gives CDR1 SQVTM, CDR2 ANQGSEA. The V gene lost 4 bases and the J gene lost 6 bases, with 12 bases spanning the gap. CDR3 in amino acids: CSVGPGIHGYTF. In nucleotides, the CDR3 is TGCAGCGTTGGCCCAGGGATACATGGCTACACCTTC. Full variable domain (rest looked up from reference TRBV29-1 and TRBJ1-2): SAVISQKPSRDICQRGTSLTIQCQVDSQVTMMFWYRQQPGQSLTLIATANQGSEATYESGFVIDKFPISRPNLTFSTLTVSNMSPEDSSIYLCSVGPGIHGYTFGSGTRLTVV.

This clonotype was detected ten times or more. This chain joins TRBV12-3 or TRBV12-4 and TRBJ2-2; D might be TRBD1 (5 bases). This CDR3 comprises 14 residues. Trimming removed 6 bases at V and 0 bases at J, with 8 bases between. The DNA for the CDR3 is TGTGCCAGCAGGCAGGGTTCGAACACCGGGGAGCTGTTTTTT. Amino acid sequence: CASRQGSNTGELFF.

The chain is built from TRBV5-6 and TRBJ2-3; 9 bases fit TRBD2. The CDR3 covers 15 residues. Germline assignment: CDR1 SGHDT and CDR2 YYEEEE. V was pared by 4 bases and J by 0 bases, with 3 bases of the junction left unmatched. The CDR3 region has the DNA TGTGCCAGCAGCACCACTAGCGGGAGCACAGATACGCAGTATTTT. Its translation: CASSTTSGSTDTQYF.

This clonotype appeared a few times. The rearrangement links TRBV6-1 to TRBJ1-2; a weak D match, TRBD1 (5 bases). Germline lookup yields CDR1 MNHNS and CDR2 SASEGT. Trimming cost V 5 bases and J 4 bases, with 14 bases left between them. The CDR3 sequence is 14 residues long. Here the CDR3 reads CASSQRQISYGYTF. The CDR3 nucleotides are TGTGCCAGCAGTCAGCGACAGATTTCCTATGGCTACACCTTC.

This clonotype was picked up many times. This chain links TRBV5-1 with TRBJ2-2, with unresolved D. The germline CDR1 and CDR2 sequences are SGHRS and YFSETQ. Trimming pared 0 bases from V and 1 base from J, leaving 13 bases between. CDR3 size: 17 residues. The CDR3 DNA reads as TGCGCCAGCAGCTTGGTGTCACCGTCTTTGAACACCGGGGAGCTGTTTTTT. Protein: CASSLVSPSLNTGELFF.

The V and J genes are TRBV18 and TRBJ1-1; TRBD1 is a possible D gene (6 bases). Germline V lookup: CDR1 KGHSH, CDR2 LQKENI. V shed 4 bases and J shed 0 bases, with 15 bases lying between them. The CDR3 is made up of 16 amino acids. The DNA for the CDR3 is TGTGCCAGCTCACTGCAACAGGGACGGCTGAACACTGAAGCTTTCTTT. It specifies CASSLQQGRLNTEAFF.

This clonotype was found a few times. This chain connects TRBV20-1 to TRBJ2-1; TRBD2 matches at 7 bases. Germline V lookup: CDR1 DFQATT, CDR2 SNEGSKA (reference sequence). Trimming removed 0 bases from V and 6 bases from J; junction bases left unmatched: 8. The CDR3 runs to 15 residues. CDR3 in amino acids: CSARERGRRTNEQFF. CDR3 nucleotide sequence: TGCAGTGCTAGAGAACGCGGGAGAAGGACCAATGAGCAGTTCTTC.

This clonotype was observed a few times. The genes are TRBV20-1 and TRBJ2-2, with TRBD2 matching over 9 bases. The trim removed 5 bases at V and 3 bases at J, leaving 10 bases unmatched. Looked up from germline, CDR1 is DFQATT and CDR2 is SNEGSKA (reference sequence). The CDR3 spans 16 residues. DNA for the CDR3: TGCAGTGCTTATCGCCCGGGACTAGCCCACACCGGGGAGCTGTTTTTT. Its translation: CSAYRPGLAHTGELFF.

The sample holds many counts of this clonotype. The V call is TRBV5-1, the J call TRBJ2-1, with a possible D match to TRBD2 (6 bases). Per germline, CDR1 SGHRS and CDR2 YFSETQ. V lost 3 bases and J 6 bases, leaving 28 bases between the germline ends. The CDR3 consists of 19 residues. CDR3 sequence (DNA): TGCGCCAGCAGCTCAACCCATTTGGAGCGGGTTTTAGGCGTCAATGAGCAGTTCTTC. This sequence encodes CASSSTHLERVLGVNEQFF.

The chain has TRBV4-2 and TRBJ1-6, with D perhaps matching TRBD1 (5 bases). This CDR3 has 15 residues. The germline V and J ends were trimmed by 0 bases and 5 bases, with 8 bases remaining between them. Germline CDR1 LGHNA, CDR2 YNFKEQ. DNA of the CDR3: TGTGCCAGCAGCCAAGATCTAGGGGATAATTCACCCCTCCACTTT. It yields the protein CASSQDLGDNSPLHF.

This clonotype showed up just a few times. CDR3 sequence reads: CASSVLRRAEAFF. The CDR3 region has the DNA TGTGCCAGCAGTGTCCTACGGAGGGCTGAAGCTTTCTTT. The V call is TRBV12-3 or TRBV12-4, the J call TRBJ1-1; no firm D call. V was clipped by 5 bases and J by 6 bases, with 13 bases between them. The CDR3 has 13 residues.

J is TRBJ2-1 and V is TRBV27; D uncertain. The CDR3 length is 13 residues. CDR1 MNHEY and CDR2 SMNVEV come from the germline V gene (reference sequence). V lost 0 bases and J lost 9, with 9 bases in between. Written as DNA, the CDR3 is TGTGCCAGCAGTTTATCGGCGGTGGGTGAGCAGTTCTTC. The encoded protein is CASSLSAVGEQFF.